These 15 T cell receptor beta chains came from one sample sequenced in a study of T cells in Graves' hyperthyroidism and ophthalmopathy. Amplification targeted TCR beta CDR3 regions from RNA transcripts. The HTBI primer set served for first-round RT-PCR of the TCR CDR3. TCRdb redid the calling of the multiplex PCR reads with MiXCR, one entry per CDR3 protein. The sample includes about 700,000 distinct CDR3 sequences, 45% of them seen just once. The sequenced sample consisted of peripheral blood or thyroid tissue (not recorded which). The receptors originated from an adult man with Graves' disease, either hyperthyroidism or ophthalmopathy (not recorded which).

This CDR3 is CASSPPNQNTEAFF. DNA of the CDR3: TGTGCCAGCTCACCACCAAATCAGAACACTGAAGCTTTCTTT. V and J are TRBV2 and TRBJ1-1; D ambiguous. Germline loops: CDR1 SNHLY, CDR2 FYNNEI. The ends were cut back, 8 bases at V and 1 base at J, with 14 bases in the middle. The CDR3 covers 14 residues.

This clonotype was seen only a few times. The genes are TRBV7-9 and TRBJ1-1; D gene unclear. The CDR3 is 13 amino acids. V lost 1 base, J lost 4 bases, and 7 bases lay in between. The germline gives CDR1 SEHNR, CDR2 FQNEAQ (reference sequence). CDR3 amino acids: CASSLDIGTEAFF. DNA for the CDR3: TGTGCCAGCAGCTTAGATATCGGCACTGAAGCTTTCTTT.

This clonotype occurred a few times. The chain recombines TRBV7-2 with TRBJ1-5; D is ambiguous. The CDR3 runs 12 residues. Germline-derived CDR1 and CDR2 are SGHTA and FQGNSA. V was pared by 3 bases and J by 7 bases, with 7 bases between. This chain's CDR3 is CASSLTVQPQHF. In DNA form, the CDR3 reads TGTGCCAGCAGCTTGACTGTGCAGCCCCAGCATTTT.

The chain joins TRBV7-6 to TRBJ1-5; 7 nucleotides line up with TRBD1. J lost 3 bases, V lost 0 bases, and 2 bases had no gene match. Germline assignment: CDR1 SGHVS and CDR2 FNYEAQ. The CDR3 sequence is 15 residues long. The CDR3 DNA follows: TGTGCCAGCAGCTTAGCGGACAGGTACAATCAGCCCCAGCATTTT. Protein: CASSLADRYNQPQHF.

To note about this clonotype: A read error may account for a junction end that differs from germline. For the CDR3, the DNA is TGCGCCAGCAGCCAGACATCGGGGGGACATACCTCCTACGAGCAGTACTTC. It yields the protein CASSQTSGGHTSYEQYF. The chain links TRBV7-9 to TRBJ2-7, with D maybe TRBD2 (7 bases). The CDR3 is made up of 17 amino acids. Germline assignment: CDR1 SEHNR and CDR2 FQNEAQ (reference sequence). The full variable domain, in which reference TRBV7-9 and TRBJ2-7 provide the parts outside the CDR3, is DTGVSQNPRHKITKRGQNVTFRCDPISEHNRLYWYRQTLGQGPEFLTYFQNEAQLEKSRLLSDRFSAERPKGSFSTLEIQRTEQGDSAMYLCASSQTSGGHTSYEQYFGPGTRLTVT.

The V and J genes are TRBV29-1 and TRBJ1-2, with unresolved D. The CDR3 has 12 residues. Germline lookup yields CDR1 SQVTM and CDR2 ANQGSEA. V lost 4 bases and J 7 bases, leaving 13 bases between the germline ends. CDR3 DNA sequence: TGCAGCGTTGCTACGGGAGGTGTTGGCTACACCTTC. Translation gives CSVATGGVGYTF.

This clonotype was counted ten times or more. This chain links TRBV15 with TRBJ2-7; D is unresolved. CDR1 and CDR2 from the germline V gene are LNHNV and YYDKDF (reference sequence). The CDR3 is 17 residues long. V was trimmed by 1 base and J by 0 bases, leaving 16 bases between them. The CDR3 loop is CATSRAPTLTSSYEQYF. The CDR3 nucleotides are TGTGCCACCAGCAGAGCCCCAACGCTCACGAGCTCCTACGAGCAGTACTTC. The full variable domain, with the rest looked up from reference TRBV15 and TRBJ2-7, is DAMVIQNPRYQVTQFGKPVTLSCSQTLNHNVMYWYQQKSSQAPKLLFHYYDKDFNNEADTPDNFQSRRPNTSFCFLDIRSPGLGDTAMYLCATSRAPTLTSSYEQYFGPGTRLTVT.

The rearrangement uses TRBV19 and TRBJ2-6; D assignment may be TRBD1 or TRBD2 (5 bases each). The CDR3 spans 16 residues. CDR1 is LNHDA and CDR2 is SQIVND in the germline V gene (reference sequence). The V end lost 2 bases, the J end lost 2 bases, and 10 bases lay between the germline ends. The CDR3 protein is CASSIILGAGANVLTF. CDR3 coding DNA: TGTGCCAGTAGTATAATTTTGGGGGCTGGGGCCAACGTCCTGACTTTC. The whole variable domain, filled in from reference TRBV19 and TRBJ2-6, reads DGGITQSPKYLFRKEGQNVTLSCEQNLNHDAMYWYRQDPGQGLRLIYYSQIVNDFQKGDIAEGYSVSREKKESFPLTVTSAQKNPTAFYLCASSIILGAGANVLTFGAGSRLTVL.

This clonotype has ten or more counts. This sequence joins TRBV29-1 and TRBJ2-2; 9 nucleotides match TRBD2. Trimming removed 0 bases from V and 6 bases from J; junction bases left unmatched: 5. CDR3 size: 15 residues. CDR1 is SQVTM, CDR2 ANQGSEA, per germline. CDR3 nucleotide sequence: TGCAGCGTTGAAGATCAGCGGGGGGTAGCCGGGGAGCTGTTTTTT. It translates to CSVEDQRGVAGELFF.

This clonotype was found a few times. The chain recombines TRBV20-1 with TRBJ2-5; 12 nucleotides align to TRBD2. The V gene end was trimmed by 2 bases and the J gene end by 5 bases; junction bases not matched to a gene: 9. This CDR3 region has 16 residues. Germline CDR1 reads DFQATT; CDR2 reads SNEGSKA (reference sequence). The CDR3 here is CSARSSLAGGKETQYF. DNA of the CDR3: TGCAGTGCTAGAAGCTCACTAGCGGGAGGAAAGGAGACCCAGTACTTC.

The chain has TRBV7-8 and TRBJ2-7; 10 nucleotides agree with TRBD1. This CDR3 is 15 amino acids long. V shed 5 bases and J 4 bases; nucleotides not matched to a gene: 8. From germline, CDR1 is SGHVS and CDR2 FQNEAQ. CDR3 sequence: CASSLTAGQGYEQYF. The CDR3 nucleotides are TGTGCCAGCAGCCTGACAGCGGGACAGGGGTACGAGCAGTACTTC.

The genes are TRBV2 and TRBJ2-7; 9 bases are shared with TRBD1. Germline lookup yields CDR1 SNHLY and CDR2 FYNNEI. The trim removed 5 bases at V and 6 bases at J, leaving 2 bases unmatched. CDR3 length: 12 residues. CDR3 coding DNA: TGTGCCAGCAGTACAGGGGGCTCCGAGCAGTACTTC. Amino acid sequence: CASSTGGSEQYF.

This chain's CDR3 is CASSHIAGGSTDTQYF. CDR3 bases: TGTGCCAGCAGCCACATAGCGGGGGGGAGCACAGATACGCAGTATTTT. This chain joins TRBV7-9 and TRBJ2-3; 11 bases are shared with TRBD2. Germline assignment: CDR1 SEHNR and CDR2 FQNEAQ (reference sequence). The CDR3 sequence is 16 residues long. Trimming at V came to 5 bases and at J to 0 bases, leaving 4 bases not matched to a gene.

Turning to this clonotype: At one of its ends the junction is not consistent with the germline gene, which may arise from a read error. J is TRBJ1-2 and V is TRBV29-1; no firm D call. This CDR3 region has 11 residues. Germline V gene data show CDR1 as SQVTM and CDR2 as ANQGSEA. The CDR3 DNA follows: TGCAGCATTGATGGGTCCTATGGCTACACCTTC. Protein sequence: CSIDGSYGYTF.

On this clonotype: This may arise from a read error, as a much more abundant clone is one base away. This rearrangement joins TRBV2 to TRBJ2-7, with D unresolved. The germline V gene has CDR1 SNHLY and CDR2 FYNNEI. The length of the CDR3 is 13 residues. CDR3 amino acids: CVSSELADRRSYF. CDR3 DNA sequence: TGTGTCAGCAGTGAATTGGCGGACCGCAGATCGTACTTC.